This TCR beta chain was captured in a study of blood T cell repertoires in COVID-19. Study in general: Whether acute or convalescent, the COVID-19 samples came from the United States, Italy and Spain. T cells, B-cell-depleted T cells, or PBMCs supplied cDNA or gDNA.

Clones were sequenced by immunoSEQ multiplex PCR, and TCRdb holds only the in-frame ones, with some missing. The data show 200,000 to 250,000 clones, 70% to 90% seen once. Living in about two dozen US areas, the participants were between roughly 18 and 89 years of age. CDR1 LGHDT and CDR2 YNNKEL come from the germline V gene (reference sequence). The CDR3 is 13 amino acids. V was trimmed by 0 bases and J by 7 bases, leaving 8 bases between them. This clonotype was obtained from a man aged 25 to 45 who had recovered from COVID-19. Sequencing input: PBMCs or T cells enriched from blood (not recorded which). J is TRBJ2-3 and V is TRBV3-1 (or the pseudogene TRBV3-2), with D hard to call. CDR3 DNA: TGTGCCAGCAGCCAAGAGGGCGCACATACGCAGTATTTT. Its protein product is CASSQEGAHTQYF.